This T cell receptor beta chain emerged from a study of T cell responses to AZD1222 COVID-19 vaccine. Turning to the study itself: Second-dose schedules of about 4 or about 12 weeks were combined. Overall study results and limits: Of the AZD1222 recipients, only 5 or 6 were seropositive at baseline. Following two doses of AZD1222, Spike-specific TCR breadth and depth rose. Clonal diversity was possibly underestimated, and the donors were mostly white British, with more females.

Measured with immunoSEQ multiplex PCR; TCRdb has only the in-frame clones, and not every one. The sample consists of roughly 100,000 clones, 91% of them appearing once. With regard to this clone: The antigen is undetermined.

Germline CDR1 and CDR2: SGHTA and FQGNSA. V shed 5 bases and J 0 bases; nucleotides not matched to a gene: 3. The CDR3 is made up of 15 amino acids. Sequencing was performed on peripheral blood, taken on day 0 of AZD1222 vaccination. The V and J genes are TRBV7-2 and TRBJ2-7, with 11 bases matching TRBD2. This sequence was found in an adult in good health. CDR3 bases: TGTGCCAGCAGCGCCGGGACTAGCGGCTCCTACGAGCAGTACTTC. Translating it yields CASSAGTSGSYEQYF.